Presented here are 8 T cell receptor beta chains from one specimen sequenced in a study of a mutant IDH1 vaccine in newly diagnosed glioma. Sequencing was performed with immunoSEQ multiplex PCR; in TCRdb, only in-frame clones are kept and a portion is missing. This sample has tens of thousands of clones, with roughly 83% found just once. Time point: week 47, end of study. Doses comprised 300 ug of mutant IDH1 20-mer peptide each, plus topical imiquimod. Antigens for these TCRs are unknown. This specimen consisted of PBMCs, obtained from a glioma patient whose treatment included an IDH1 peptide vaccine. The receptors stem from a woman in her 30s with glioma. Some clones in this sample may be carry-over from other donors' samples.

The rearrangement joins TRBV5-1 to TRBJ2-7, with D perhaps given as TRBD1 or TRBD2 (5 bases each). Germline CDR1 reads SGHRS; CDR2 reads YFSETQ. The CDR3 runs 17 residues. Trimming stripped 3 bases from V and 1 base from J, with 20 bases between. CDR3 region: CASSWEDDVGGSYEQYF. CDR3 in DNA: TGCGCCAGCAGCTGGGAAGATGACGTTGGGGGTTCCTACGAGCAGTACTTC.

This clone was detected only once. The V and J genes are TRBV9 and TRBJ2-5; D possibly corresponds to TRBD2 (6 bases). Germline-derived CDR1 and CDR2 are SGDLS and YYNGEE. Between the trimmed V and J ends, which lost 0 bases and 3 bases, there was a span of 15 bases. The length of the CDR3 is 16 residues. CDR3 protein: CASSVVGGGVEETQYF. For the CDR3, the DNA is TGTGCCAGCAGCGTAGTGGGTGGCGGGGTAGAAGAGACCCAGTACTTC.

The V and J genes are TRBV13 and TRBJ1-3; TRBD1 might be the D (5 bases). Germline V gives CDR1 PRHDT, CDR2 FYEKMQ (reference sequence). The CDR3 covers 15 residues. The V end was cut by 3 bases, the J end by 0 bases, with 9 bases between. Here the CDR3 DNA reads TGTGCCAGCAGCTTCAGGGTTCACTCTGGAAACACCATATATTTT. It specifies CASSFRVHSGNTIYF.

J is TRBJ2-7 and V is TRBV9; D perhaps matches TRBD1 (5 bases). Germline CDR1 reads SGDLS; CDR2 reads YYNGEE. The V gene lost 4 bases and the J gene lost 5 bases, with 19 bases spanning the gap. The CDR3 loop spans 15 amino acids. CDR3 nucleotide sequence: TGTGCCAGCAGCCTCCGTAGGGGCGTCGGAGACGAGCAGTACTTC. This codes for CASSLRRGVGDEQYF.

This clone was counted once. The rearrangement uses TRBV27 and TRBJ2-7; 9 nucleotides match TRBD2. Trimming took 6 bases from V and 2 from J; bases not matched to a gene: 8. Germline CDR1 and CDR2: MNHEY and SMNVEV (reference sequence). This CDR3 is 15 amino acids long. This chain's CDR3 is CASSLFSGRTYEQYF. CDR3 nucleotide sequence: TGTGCCAGCAGCCTATTCAGCGGGAGGACCTACGAGCAGTACTTC.

The chain employs TRBV7-6 and TRBJ1-2, with D perhaps matching TRBD1 (5 bases). Trimming took off 5 bases at V and 1 base at J, with 20 bases between the two ends. CDR3 size: 17 residues. Germline loops: CDR1 SGHVS, CDR2 FNYEAQ. The CDR3 protein is CASSARAAQGFNYGYTF. CDR3 coding DNA: TGTGCCAGCAGCGCCCGGGCCGCTCAGGGATTTAACTATGGCTACACCTTC.

The rearrangement links TRBV7-8 to TRBJ1-2; 7 nucleotides line up with TRBD1. Trimming at V came to 5 bases and at J to 14 bases, leaving 17 bases not matched to a gene. Germline CDR1 and CDR2: SGHVS and FQNEAQ. The CDR3 extends over 14 amino acids. CDR3 loop: CASSQGVEIPPRTF. The DNA of the CDR3 is TGTGCCAGCAGCCAGGGGGTGGAGATCCCCCCGCGGACCTTC. The full variable domain, its missing parts supplied by reference TRBV7-8 and TRBJ1-2, is GAGVSQSPRYKVAKRGQDVALRCDPISGHVSLFWYQQALGQGPEFLTYFQNEAQLDKSGLPSDRFFAERPEGSVSTLKIQRTQQEDSAVYLCASSQGVEIPPRTFGSGTRLTVV.

The chain joins TRBV30 to TRBJ2-3; 10 bases match TRBD2. The CDR3 runs 21 residues. J gave up 3 bases and V 1 base, and 22 bases lay outside the gene matches. CDR1 is GTSNPN, CDR2 SVGIG, per germline (reference sequence). The CDR3 nucleotides read TGTGCCTGGAGTGGCCTTAGCGGGAGGAAAAAACCAATGGGATATACAGATACGCAGTATTTT. Translating it yields CAWSGLSGRKKPMGYTDTQYF.